Listed below are T cell receptor beta chains from one sample, sequenced in a study of shared clonotypes between healthy human individuals. Method: immunoSEQ multiplex PCR; TCRdb's copy keeps in-frame clones and lacks some. The sample shows about 820,000 clones, 80% to 95% of them seen only once. Sequences were obtained from naive CD8+ T cells sorted from blood. The receptors originated from a man aged 30 to 39 in good health. Each CDR3 is given with its conserved first and last residue. Each record gives: D gene, clone size, V gene, J gene, CDR3 protein, CDR3 DNA. The D gene is left open where the match is weak. Where a row states a size, it is once, few, many or the class of an expanded clone; other rows omit it.

NA,NA,TRBV7-9,TRBJ2-5,CASSSPREQETQYF,TGTGCCAGCAGCTCCCCCCGGGAACAAGAGACCCAGTACTTC
TRBD1,once,TRBV14,TRBJ2-1,CASSPRIGDRGLYNEQFF,TGTGCCAGCAGCCCAAGAATAGGGGACAGGGGGCTTTACAATGAGCAGTTCTTC
NA,NA,TRBV7-9,TRBJ2-7,CASSQGPYEQYF,TGTGCCAGCAGCCAGGGGCCCTACGAGCAGTACTTC
NA,once,TRBV29-1,TRBJ2-2,CSVELRGTKAGELFF,TGCAGCGTTGAATTACGGGGGACAAAGGCCGGGGAGCTGTTTTTT
NA,once,TRBV5-1,TRBJ1-1,CASSLGAAIVRTEAFF,TGCGCCAGCAGCTTGGGGGCAGCTATCGTGAGGACTGAAGCTTTCTTT
TRBD1,NA,TRBV11-3,TRBJ2-2,CASSLGSGQGSRAGELFF,TGTGCCAGCAGCTTAGGATCGGGACAGGGGAGCAGGGCCGGGGAGCTGTTTTTT
TRBD1,NA,TRBV29-1,TRBJ2-2,CSVDGTGETGELFF,TGCAGCGTTGACGGGACAGGGGAGACCGGGGAGCTGTTTTTT
NA,NA,TRBV11-3,TRBJ1-5,CASRAIQGWSNQPQHF,TGTGCCAGCAGGGCAATTCAGGGTTGGAGCAATCAGCCCCAGCATTTT
TRBD1,NA,TRBV2,TRBJ2-3,CASSEGTGLQYF,TGTGCCAGCAGTGAAGGGACAGGGTTGCAGTATTTT
NA,NA,TRBV14,TRBJ2-2,CASTVTGNTGELFF,TGTGCCAGCACGGTGACAGGGAACACCGGGGAGCTGTTTTTT
NA,NA,TRBV28,TRBJ1-5,CASSLRGLQPQHF,TGTGCCAGCAGTTTAAGAGGGCTTCAGCCCCAGCATTTT
NA,NA,TRBV4-3,TRBJ2-1,CASRSYNEQFF,TGCGCCAGCAGATCATACAATGAGCAGTTCTTC
TRBD1,NA,TRBV7-2,TRBJ2-7,CASSRTGIHEQYF,TGTGCCAGCAGCCGGACAGGGATCCACGAGCAGTACTTC
NA,NA,TRBV9,TRBJ2-7,CASSVGTSFSYEQYF,TGTGCCAGCAGCGTTGGAACTTCCTTTTCCTACGAGCAGTACTTC
NA,once,TRBV5-1,TRBJ1-1,CASSFRGENTEAFF,TGCGCCAGCAGCTTCAGGGGCGAAAACACTGAAGCTTTCTTT
NA,NA,TRBV5-6,TRBJ2-1,CASSLGHRNEQFF,TGTGCCAGCAGCTTGGGGCATCGGAATGAGCAGTTCTTC
NA,NA,TRBV7-9,TRBJ2-7,CACLGAEDPYEQYF,TGTGCCTGCCTGGGGGCGGAGGACCCCTACGAGCAGTACTTC
NA,NA,TRBV9,TRBJ2-6,CASSNNKGSSGANVLTF,TGTGCCAGCAGTAACAATAAAGGGAGTTCTGGGGCCAACGTCCTGACTTTC
TRBD1,NA,TRBV5-4,TRBJ2-6,CASSFPGQGASGANVLTF,TGTGCCAGCAGTTTTCCGGGACAGGGGGCCTCTGGGGCCAACGTCCTGACTTTC
TRBD1,NA,TRBV5-5,TRBJ2-7,CASSLGDRDFYEQYF,TGTGCCAGCAGCTTGGGGGACAGGGACTTCTACGAGCAGTACTTC
NA,NA,TRBV14,TRBJ1-4,CASSQVTRDYLGDEKLFF,TGTGCCAGCAGCCAAGTAACTCGGGACTACCTTGGGGATGAAAAACTGTTTTTT
NA,NA,TRBV9,TRBJ1-2,CASSVSNYGYTF,TGTGCCAGCAGCGTATCAAACTATGGCTACACCTTC
NA,few,TRBV27,TRBJ2-7,CASSFGRMAFEQYF,TGTGCCAGCAGTTTTGGCCGGATGGCCTTCGAGCAGTACTTC
NA,NA,TRBV9,TRBJ2-7,CASSPARGEQYF,TGTGCCAGCAGCCCTGCTCGGGGCGAGCAGTACTTC
NA,NA,TRBV27,TRBJ1-1,CASSLFGGNTEAFF,TGTGCCAGCAGTTTATTTGGCGGGAACACTGAAGCTTTCTTT
TRBD2,NA,TRBV10-3,TRBJ2-7,CATRLAGASYEQYF,TGTGCCACCAGACTAGCGGGAGCCTCCTACGAGCAGTACTTC
NA,NA,TRBV27,TRBJ2-5,CASRPGWYQETQYF,TGTGCCAGCAGGCCTGGGTGGTACCAAGAGACCCAGTACTTC
NA,NA,TRBV12-1,TRBJ2-5,CASSPWTSGGKYQETQYF,TGTGCCAGCAGCCCTTGGACTAGCGGGGGAAAGTACCAAGAGACCCAGTACTTC
NA,NA,TRBV9,TRBJ2-1,CASSVGDEQFF,TGTGCCAGCAGCGTCGGCGATGAGCAGTTCTTC
TRBD2,NA,TRBV27,TRBJ2-3,CASSLGVSGRGTDTQYF,TGTGCCAGCAGTTTAGGTGTTAGCGGGAGGGGCACAGATACGCAGTATTTT
NA,NA,TRBV7-2,TRBJ2-7,CASSLTGSPRNYEQYF,TGTGCCAGCAGCTTAACTGGATCCCCTCGTAACTACGAGCAGTACTTC
NA,NA,TRBV9,TRBJ1-3,CASSVASGNTIYF,TGTGCCAGCAGCGTAGCCTCGGGGAACACCATATATTTT
NA,NA,TRBV9,TRBJ1-1,CASSPNGPEAFF,TGTGCCAGCAGCCCGAACGGACCTGAAGCTTTCTTT
TRBD2,NA,TRBV10-3,TRBJ2-1,CAISESGGSSYNEQFF,TGTGCCATCAGTGAGTCGGGGGGGAGCTCCTACAATGAGCAGTTCTTC
NA,NA,TRBV4-1,TRBJ1-5,CASSKTGLNQPQHF,TGCGCCAGCAGCAAAACAGGCCTCAATCAGCCCCAGCATTTT
NA,NA,TRBV6-1,TRBJ2-3,CASSERKPFYGTDTQYF,TGTGCCAGCAGTGAACGGAAACCTTTTTATGGCACAGATACGCAGTATTTT
NA,NA,TRBV7-6,TRBJ2-1,CASSHPGDDEQFF,TGTGCCAGCAGCCACCCGGGAGATGATGAGCAGTTCTTC
TRBD1,NA,TRBV7-9,TRBJ2-1,CASSLATGGSDEQFF,TGTGCCAGCAGCTTAGCGACAGGGGGAAGCGATGAGCAGTTCTTC
NA,NA,TRBV10-2,TRBJ2-1,CASTDVNREDIEQFF,TGCGCCAGCACTGACGTTAACAGGGAGGACATTGAGCAGTTCTTC
NA,NA,TRBV11-2,TRBJ2-2,CASSSIRVNTGELFF,TGTGCCAGCAGCTCCATTCGGGTGAACACCGGGGAGCTGTTTTTT
NA,NA,TRBV10-3,TRBJ1-4,CAISGTADEKLFF,TGTGCCATCAGCGGGACCGCGGACGAAAAACTGTTTTTT
TRBD2,NA,TRBV27,TRBJ2-1,CASSDVWISSGSEQFF,TGTGCCAGCAGTGATGTTTGGATCTCTAGCGGGAGTGAGCAGTTCTTC
TRBD2,NA,TRBV30,TRBJ2-1,CAWNLAEIYNEQFF,TGTGCCTGGAATCTAGCGGAGATTTACAATGAGCAGTTCTTC
TRBD2,NA,TRBV7-9,TRBJ2-1,CASSLGLVNEQFF,TGTGCCAGCAGCTTGGGACTAGTGAATGAGCAGTTCTTC
TRBD1,NA,TRBV7-8,TRBJ1-4,CASSLRDRGQGGLFF,TGTGCCAGCAGCCTACGGGACAGGGGGCAGGGGGGACTGTTTTTT
TRBD2,NA,TRBV2,TRBJ2-3,CASSGPYGRLASTDTQYF,TGTGCCAGCAGTGGACCCTACGGGAGACTAGCGTCAACAGATACGCAGTATTTT
TRBD1,NA,TRBV4-1,TRBJ2-7,CASSQDGRTGARDEQYF,TGCGCCAGCAGCCAAGATGGTCGGACAGGGGCCCGGGACGAGCAGTACTTC
TRBD1,NA,TRBV28,TRBJ2-7,CAETGNAYEQYF,TGTGCCGAGACAGGGAATGCCTACGAGCAGTACTTC
TRBD2,NA,TRBV28,TRBJ2-7,CASSFSGAGTSSYEQYF,TGTGCCAGCAGTTTTTCTGGAGCGGGGACTTCCTCCTACGAGCAGTACTTC
NA,NA,TRBV30,TRBJ2-1,CAWSVKDTYNEQFF,TGTGCCTGGAGTGTTAAGGACACCTACAATGAGCAGTTCTTC
NA,NA,TRBV13,TRBJ2-7,CASSLGLLAPTYEQYF,TGTGCCAGCAGCTTAGGCCTCCTAGCGCCTACCTACGAGCAGTACTTC
TRBD1,NA,TRBV5-1,TRBJ2-5,CASSLIPGQGSRETQYF,TGCGCCAGCAGCTTAATACCGGGACAGGGTTCAAGAGAGACCCAGTACTTC